These 7 T cell receptor beta chains were sequenced from one sample in a study of blood T cell repertoires in COVID-19. Profiling relied on immunoSEQ multiplex PCR, and the TCRdb table lists in-frame clones only, not all of them. This table has tens of thousands of clones, roughly 90% appearing once. Sample: peripheral blood. These receptors came from a man aged 50-59 years with acute or convalescent COVID-19.

The chain recombines TRBV24-1 with TRBJ1-2; D ambiguous. The CDR3 runs to 13 residues. Germline V gene sequence: CDR1 KGHDR, CDR2 SFDVKD. Trimming removed 5 bases at V and 5 bases at J, with 11 bases between. CDR3 DNA sequence: TGTGCCACCAGTGTACGTACGGGTTATGGCTACACCTTC. Translated, it gives CATSVRTGYGYTF.

V is TRBV7-9 and J is TRBJ1-5, with 9 positions matching TRBD1. J was trimmed by 2 bases and V by 8 bases; bases with no gene match: 7. The V gene's germline CDR1 is SEHNR and CDR2 FQNEAQ (reference sequence). This CDR3 contains 15 residues. The CDR3 DNA follows: TGTGCCAGCCAGCGAGGGACAGGGCGCAATCAGCCCCAGCATTTT. It encodes CASQRGTGRNQPQHF.

The chain couples TRBV5-1 to TRBJ1-1; 7 nucleotides agree with TRBD1. Looked up from germline, CDR1 is SGHRS and CDR2 is YFSETQ. The J segment lost 4 bases and the V segment lost 4 bases, leaving 13 bases of the junction unmatched. The CDR3 loop spans 16 amino acids. For the CDR3, the DNA is TGCGCCAGCAGCGGAGGGACAGAGGTCAGAGGCACTGAAGCTTTCTTT. As protein: CASSGGTEVRGTEAFF.

The count of this clone is one. The chain is built from TRBV29-1 and TRBJ2-1, with D tentatively TRBD2 (5 bases). V lost 4 bases and J lost 7, with 11 bases in between. Germline CDR1 reads SQVTM; CDR2 reads ANQGSEA. The CDR3 loop spans 12 amino acids. The DNA for the CDR3 is TGCAGCGTTGTTCGGGGAACTAATGAGCAGTTCTTC. Encoded protein: CSVVRGTNEQFF.

The V gene is TRBV3-1 (or the pseudogene TRBV3-2), the J gene TRBJ1-1; D perhaps matches TRBD1 (6 bases). The V end was cut by 0 bases, the J end by 6 bases, with 14 bases between. The length of the CDR3 is 15 residues. Germline CDR1 and CDR2: LGHDT and YNNKEL (reference sequence). The CDR3 spells CASSQDGVTGSEAFF. For the CDR3, the DNA is TGTGCCAGCAGCCAAGATGGGGTAACAGGGTCTGAAGCTTTCTTT.

This clone appeared a single time. The chain is built from TRBV7-9 and TRBJ2-7; TRBD1 agrees at 9 bases. The CDR3 runs to 14 residues. V was clipped by 4 bases and J by 4 bases; unmatched bases: 5. Germline V lookup: CDR1 SEHNR, CDR2 FQNEAQ (reference sequence). The CDR3 nucleotides read TGTGCCAGCAGCTCCACGGGACAGGGTTACGAGCAGTACTTC. Protein product: CASSSTGQGYEQYF.

The CDR3 sequence is CSARLDYEQYF. CDR3 nucleotides: TGCAGTGCCCGACTAGACTACGAGCAGTACTTC. This sequence joins TRBV20-1 and TRBJ2-7; a weak D match, TRBD2 (6 bases). Germline CDR1 is DFQATT and CDR2 is SNEGSKA (reference sequence). The CDR3 loop spans 11 amino acids. V dropped 6 bases and J dropped 3 bases, with 9 bases sitting between them.